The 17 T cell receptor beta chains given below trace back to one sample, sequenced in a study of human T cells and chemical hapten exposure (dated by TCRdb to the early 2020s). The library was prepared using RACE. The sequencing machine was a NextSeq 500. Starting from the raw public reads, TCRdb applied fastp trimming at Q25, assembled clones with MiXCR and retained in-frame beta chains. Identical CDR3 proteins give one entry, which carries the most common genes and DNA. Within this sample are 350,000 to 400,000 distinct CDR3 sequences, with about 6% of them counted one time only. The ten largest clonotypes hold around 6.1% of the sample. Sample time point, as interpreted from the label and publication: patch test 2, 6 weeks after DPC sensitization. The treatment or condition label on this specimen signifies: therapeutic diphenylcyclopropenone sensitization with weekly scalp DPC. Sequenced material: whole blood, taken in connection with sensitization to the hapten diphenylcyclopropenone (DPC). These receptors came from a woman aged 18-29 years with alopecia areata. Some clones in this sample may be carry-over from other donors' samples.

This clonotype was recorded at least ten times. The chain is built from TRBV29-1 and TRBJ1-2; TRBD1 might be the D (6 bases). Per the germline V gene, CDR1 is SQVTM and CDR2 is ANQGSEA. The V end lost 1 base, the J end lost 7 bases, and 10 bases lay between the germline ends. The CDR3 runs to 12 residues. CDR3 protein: CSVEGGGLGYTF. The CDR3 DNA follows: TGCAGCGTTGAAGGGGGGGGCCTTGGCTACACCTTC.

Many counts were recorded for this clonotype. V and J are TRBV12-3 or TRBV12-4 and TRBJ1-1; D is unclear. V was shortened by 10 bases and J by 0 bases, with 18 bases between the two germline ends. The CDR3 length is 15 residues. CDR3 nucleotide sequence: TGTGCCACTAGGTCTTTGGTACTCATGAACACTGAAGCTTTCTTT. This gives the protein CATRSLVLMNTEAFF.

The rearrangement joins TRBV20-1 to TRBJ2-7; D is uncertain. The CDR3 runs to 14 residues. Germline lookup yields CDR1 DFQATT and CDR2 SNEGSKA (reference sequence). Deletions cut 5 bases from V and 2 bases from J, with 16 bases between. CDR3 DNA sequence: TGCAGTGCTCCGTTACCTATTATCCCCTACGAGCAGTACTTC. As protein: CSAPLPIIPYEQYF.

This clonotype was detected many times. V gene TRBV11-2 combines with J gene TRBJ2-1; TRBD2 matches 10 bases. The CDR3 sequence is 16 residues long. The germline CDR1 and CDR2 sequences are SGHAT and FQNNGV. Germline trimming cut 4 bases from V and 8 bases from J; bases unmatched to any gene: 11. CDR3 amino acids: CASSSRAGGNLDEQFF. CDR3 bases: TGTGCCAGCAGCTCGCGAGCGGGGGGGAACCTTGATGAGCAGTTCTTC.

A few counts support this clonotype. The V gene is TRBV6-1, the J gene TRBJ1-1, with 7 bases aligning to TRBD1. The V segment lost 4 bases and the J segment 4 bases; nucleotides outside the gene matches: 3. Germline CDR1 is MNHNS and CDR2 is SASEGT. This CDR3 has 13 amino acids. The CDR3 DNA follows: TGTGCCAGCAGTGCAACAGGGGCCACTGAAGCTTTCTTT. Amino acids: CASSATGATEAFF.

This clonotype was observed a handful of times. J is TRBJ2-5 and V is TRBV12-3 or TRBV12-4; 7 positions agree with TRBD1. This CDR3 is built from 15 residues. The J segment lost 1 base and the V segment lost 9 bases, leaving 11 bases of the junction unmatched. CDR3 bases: TGTGCCAGTTCACCGCTCGGGACAGCCCAAGAGACCCAGTACTTC. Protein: CASSPLGTAQETQYF.

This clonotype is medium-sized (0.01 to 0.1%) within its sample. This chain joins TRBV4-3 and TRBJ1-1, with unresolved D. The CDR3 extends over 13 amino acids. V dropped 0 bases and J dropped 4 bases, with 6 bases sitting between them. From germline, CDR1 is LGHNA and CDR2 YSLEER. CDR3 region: CASSQEFGTEAFF. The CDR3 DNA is TGCGCCAGCAGCCAAGAATTCGGCACTGAAGCTTTCTTT.

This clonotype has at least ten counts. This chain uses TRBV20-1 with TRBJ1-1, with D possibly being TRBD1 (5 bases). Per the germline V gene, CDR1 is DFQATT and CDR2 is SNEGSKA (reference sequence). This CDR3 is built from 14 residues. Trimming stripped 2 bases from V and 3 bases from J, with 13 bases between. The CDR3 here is CSARQPGLYTEAFF. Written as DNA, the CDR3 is TGCAGTGCTAGACAGCCGGGACTTTACACTGAAGCTTTCTTT.

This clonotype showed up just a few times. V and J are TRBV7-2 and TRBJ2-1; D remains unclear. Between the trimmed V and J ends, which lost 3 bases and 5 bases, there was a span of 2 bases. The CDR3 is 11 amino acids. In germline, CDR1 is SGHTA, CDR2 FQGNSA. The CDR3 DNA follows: TGTGCCAGCAGCTTTCACAATGAGCAGTTCTTC. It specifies CASSFHNEQFF.

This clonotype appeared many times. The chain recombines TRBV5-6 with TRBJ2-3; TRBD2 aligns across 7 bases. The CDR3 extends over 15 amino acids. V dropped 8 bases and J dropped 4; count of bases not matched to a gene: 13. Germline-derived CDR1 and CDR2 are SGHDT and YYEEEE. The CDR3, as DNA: TGTGCCAGTAAGCTTACGAGCGGGGTAGCAGATACGCAGTATTTT. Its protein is CASKLTSGVADTQYF.

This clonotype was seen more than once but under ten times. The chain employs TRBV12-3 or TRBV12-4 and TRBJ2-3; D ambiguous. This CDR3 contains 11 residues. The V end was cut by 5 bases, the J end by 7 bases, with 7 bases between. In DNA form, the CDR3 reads TGTGCCAGCAGTATCCGCTATACGCAGTATTTT. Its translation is CASSIRYTQYF.

The CDR3 nucleotides are TGTGCCAGCGGAGCACTAGCGCCGGGGGTGGATACGCAGTATTTT. Its protein product is CASGALAPGVDTQYF. The chain links TRBV2 to TRBJ2-3, with 7 bases that match TRBD2. Trimming took 8 bases from V and 6 from J; bases not matched to a gene: 14. CDR3 length: 15 residues. CDR1 is SNHLY and CDR2 is FYNNEI in the germline V gene.

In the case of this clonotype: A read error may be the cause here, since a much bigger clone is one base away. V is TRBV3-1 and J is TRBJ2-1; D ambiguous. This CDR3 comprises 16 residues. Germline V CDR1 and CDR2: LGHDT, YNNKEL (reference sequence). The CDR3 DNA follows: TGTGCCATCAGCCAAGATATAGGTCGCAATGACAATGAGCAGTTCTTC. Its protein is CAISQDIGRNDNEQFF.

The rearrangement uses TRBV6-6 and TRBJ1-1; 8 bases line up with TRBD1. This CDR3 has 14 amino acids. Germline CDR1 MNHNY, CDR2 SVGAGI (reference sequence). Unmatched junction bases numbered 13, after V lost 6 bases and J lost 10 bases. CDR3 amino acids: CASRVPRDRTSAFF. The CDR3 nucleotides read TGTGCCAGCAGAGTCCCTCGGGACAGGACATCAGCTTTCTTT.

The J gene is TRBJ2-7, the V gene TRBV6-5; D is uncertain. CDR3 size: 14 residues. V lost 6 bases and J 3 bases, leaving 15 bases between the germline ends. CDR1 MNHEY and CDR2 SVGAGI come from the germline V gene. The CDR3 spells CASSSRRGVYEQYF. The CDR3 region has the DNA TGTGCCAGCAGCTCCCGGAGAGGCGTCTACGAGCAGTACTTC.

CDR3 sequence (DNA): TGCAGCGCGTACCGGGACAGGGGGCCCTCCTACGAGCAGTACTTC. Amino acids: CSAYRDRGPSYEQYF. The gene calls are TRBV29-1 and TRBJ2-7, with 12 bases that match TRBD1. The J segment lost 0 bases and the V segment lost 7 bases, leaving 7 bases of the junction unmatched. Germline CDR1 is SQVTM and CDR2 is ANQGSEA. There are 15 residues in the CDR3.

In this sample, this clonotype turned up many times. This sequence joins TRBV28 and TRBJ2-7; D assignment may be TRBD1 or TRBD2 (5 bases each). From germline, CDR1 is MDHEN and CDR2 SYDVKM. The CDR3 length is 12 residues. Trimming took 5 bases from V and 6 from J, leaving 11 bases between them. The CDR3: CASSVLGAEQYF. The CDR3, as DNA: TGTGCCAGCAGTGTTCTCGGGGCCGAGCAGTACTTC.